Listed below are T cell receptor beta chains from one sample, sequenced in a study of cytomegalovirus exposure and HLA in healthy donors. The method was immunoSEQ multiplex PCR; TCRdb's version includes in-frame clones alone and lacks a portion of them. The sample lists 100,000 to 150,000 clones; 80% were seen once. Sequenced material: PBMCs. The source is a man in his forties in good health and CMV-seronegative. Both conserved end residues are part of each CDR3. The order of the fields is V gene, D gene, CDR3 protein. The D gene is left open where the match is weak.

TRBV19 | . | CASSINSLYEQYF
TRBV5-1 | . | CASSFAGSETQYF
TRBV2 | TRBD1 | CASRQRQGFYTGELFF
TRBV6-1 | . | CASIAGSSYNEQFF
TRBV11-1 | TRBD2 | CASSFAGRAYEQYF
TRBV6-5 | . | CASSRGATPHTQYF
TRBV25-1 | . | CASSELSRGTDTQYF
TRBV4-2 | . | CASSQEFWQGKQYF
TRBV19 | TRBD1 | CASGGRGHQPQHF
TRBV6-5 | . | CASSYSYGHSYEQYF
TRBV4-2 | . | CASSQEEALGYNSPLHF
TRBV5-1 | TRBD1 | CASSKPSPGQGESGANVLTF
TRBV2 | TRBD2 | CASSELLAAQETQYF
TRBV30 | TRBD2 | CAWSSKTSGSYNEQFF
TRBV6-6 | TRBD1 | CASSYLSQGVNEQFF
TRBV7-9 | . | CASSQPGGQSYNEQFF
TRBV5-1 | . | CASSQGWVQYF
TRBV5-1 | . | CASSPLGNQETQYF
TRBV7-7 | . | CASSLAGDNEQFF
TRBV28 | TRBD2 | CASSPLGLAGGTTDTQYF
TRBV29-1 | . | CSVDLQGSAFF
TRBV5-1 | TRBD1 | CASSPSGQEYNEQFF
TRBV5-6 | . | CASWRDSYEQYF
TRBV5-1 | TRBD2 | CASSLTSGTIYNEQFF
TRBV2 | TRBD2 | CASSLLAGTYEQYF
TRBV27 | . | CASRPWASEYSYNEQFF
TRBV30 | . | CAWRGDKQETQYF
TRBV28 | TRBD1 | CASSRGTAYSNQPQHF
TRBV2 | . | CASSEAEGGGDGYTF
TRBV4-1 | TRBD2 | CASSQGASGGADTQYF
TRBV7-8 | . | CASSLGGTDNSPLHF
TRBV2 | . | CASMKGLPSTDTQYF
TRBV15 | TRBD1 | CATSGPRTGNNQPQHF
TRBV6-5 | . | CASSYGPVYNEQFF
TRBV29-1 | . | CSVRVGGTDTQYF
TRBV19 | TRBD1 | CASSGTGGNQPQHF
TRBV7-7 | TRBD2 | CASSLGLAGGSTDTQYF
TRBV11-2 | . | CASSVDRIEAFF
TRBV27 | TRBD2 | CASSPRLAGPKPYEQYF
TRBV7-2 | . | CASSLRQITDTQYF
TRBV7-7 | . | CASSPDLAYEQYF
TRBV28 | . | CASSLSTGSVETQYF
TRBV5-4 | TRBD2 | CASSLPIAGGLNEQFF
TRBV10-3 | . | CAIGPEGGNQPQHF
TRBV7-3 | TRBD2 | CASSFGGGRAQGEQFF
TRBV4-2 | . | CASSQEGSAASTDTQYF
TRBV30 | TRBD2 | CAWADNRGGHNEQFF
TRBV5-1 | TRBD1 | CASSLDRGMDEQFF
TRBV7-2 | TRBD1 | CASSLTPGTGYTDTQYF
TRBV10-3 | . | CAIWAGKQTYYNEQFF
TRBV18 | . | CASSPSLIAKNIQYF
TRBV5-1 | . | CASSVDSVNTEAFF
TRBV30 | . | CAWKPTGGTEAFF